One sample yielded the 14 T cell receptor beta chains listed below, sequenced in a study of blood T cell repertoires in COVID-19. Only in-frame clones appear in the TCRdb table, and some are missing; sequencing was by immunoSEQ multiplex PCR. The sample holds about 290,000 clones, roughly 90% seen once. The source material was peripheral blood. The receptors shown here come from a woman younger than 45 with COVID-19, enrolled during active disease.

The rearrangement uses TRBV5-6 and TRBJ2-7; D is possibly TRBD2 (6 bases). Deletions cut 4 bases from V and 0 bases from J, with 14 bases between. The length of the CDR3 is 15 residues. From germline, CDR1 is SGHDT and CDR2 YYEEEE. CDR3 amino acids: CASSPGRRVSYEQYF. CDR3 coding DNA: TGTGCCAGCAGCCCGGGACGGAGGGTCTCCTACGAGCAGTACTTC.

The chain is built from TRBV7-6 and TRBJ2-2; possible D gene TRBD1, 6 bases. V gave up 5 bases and J gave up 3 bases, with 13 bases separating them. The CDR3 sequence is 15 residues long. CDR1 SGHVS and CDR2 FNYEAQ come from the germline V gene. CDR3 residues: CASSQTGADTGELFF. In nucleotides, the CDR3 is TGTGCCAGCAGCCAGACAGGTGCGGACACCGGGGAGCTGTTTTTT.

The J gene is TRBJ2-1, the V gene TRBV10-3, with 10 bases that match TRBD2. The CDR3 is 14 residues long. In germline, CDR1 is ENHRY, CDR2 SYGVKD. J gave up 8 bases and V 5 bases, and 6 bases lay outside the gene matches. CDR3 sequence: CAISQRGGIDEQFF. The CDR3 coding sequence is TGTGCCATCAGTCAGCGGGGGGGCATAGATGAGCAGTTCTTC.

This clone has only a few counts. J is TRBJ1-5 and V is TRBV4-2, with 7 bases lining up with TRBD1. Germline-derived CDR1 and CDR2 are LGHNA and YNFKEQ. This CDR3 has 16 amino acids. The V segment lost 1 base and the J segment 3 bases; nucleotides outside the gene matches: 6. The CDR3 DNA sequence: TGTGCCAGCAGCCAAGTTAGGACAGGTGTCAATCAGCCCCAGCATTTT. This codes for CASSQVRTGVNQPQHF.

Details on this clone: One end of the junction varies from germline; a read error may be responsible. This chain links TRBV14 with TRBJ1-1; D is ambiguous. CDR1 SGHDN and CDR2 FVKESK come from the germline V gene. This CDR3 region has 13 residues. The CDR3: CASTQQMNTEAFF. CDR3 bases: TGTGCCAGCACCCAACAGATGAACACTGAAGCTTTCTTT.

The V gene is TRBV11-2, the J gene TRBJ1-1, with D possibly matching TRBD1 (5 bases). Between the trimmed V and J ends, which lost 3 bases and 5 bases, there was a span of 13 bases. Germline CDR1 and CDR2: SGHAT and FQNNGV. The CDR3 contains 14 residues. CDR3 protein: CASSLSSGKTEAFF. The CDR3 region has the DNA TGTGCCAGCAGCTTGAGTTCAGGGAAGACTGAAGCTTTCTTT.

About this clone: Other DNA sequences in the sample encode the same CDR3. The genes are TRBV11-2 and TRBJ2-5; D is undetermined. CDR1 and CDR2 (germline): SGHAT, FQNNGV. Trimming shortened V by 2 bases and J by 2 bases, and 12 bases separated the two germline ends. CDR3 length: 15 amino acids. CDR3 DNA sequence: TGTGCCAGCAGCTTAAGGCGGCAGATACAAGAGACCCAGTACTTC. Translated: CASSLRRQIQETQYF.

In its sample, this clone was seen once. The chain links TRBV6-6 to TRBJ2-7; D not certain. The CDR3 runs 14 residues. The V end lost 0 bases, the J end lost 0 bases, and 6 bases lay between the germline ends. Germline CDR1 and CDR2: MNHNY and SVGAGI (reference sequence). The CDR3 spells CASSYSVSSYEQYF. DNA for the CDR3: TGTGCCAGCAGTTACTCGGTCAGCTCCTACGAGCAGTACTTC.

The rearrangement links TRBV19 to TRBJ2-1; D possibly corresponds to TRBD1 (7 bases). Deletions cut 4 bases from V and 8 bases from J, with 24 bases between. The germline gives CDR1 LNHDA, CDR2 SQIVND (reference sequence). The CDR3 spans 17 residues. CDR3 DNA: TGTGCCAGTAGTAAACGACTCGGCGGGACAGATGGAGATGAGCAGTTCTTC. Amino acids: CASSKRLGGTDGDEQFF.

The V and J genes are TRBV5-1 and TRBJ1-3; 7 nucleotides match TRBD1. The CDR3 has 13 residues. Trimming cost V 4 bases and J 10 bases; bases outside gene matches: 8. Germline V CDR1 and CDR2: SGHRS, YFSETQ. The CDR3 reads CASSHGQEGTIYF. As DNA, the CDR3 is TGCGCCAGCAGCCATGGACAGGAGGGGACCATATATTTT.

The V and J genes are TRBV6-5 and TRBJ1-5; 10 bases map to TRBD1. The CDR3 length is 15 residues. V shed 4 bases and J 6 bases; nucleotides not matched to a gene: 6. Germline V gene sequence: CDR1 MNHEY, CDR2 SVGAGI. This CDR3 reads CASSSRDRGGQPQHF. CDR3 nucleotide sequence: TGTGCCAGCAGTTCCCGGGACAGGGGTGGTCAGCCCCAGCATTTT.

The CDR3 region has the DNA TGTGCCAGCAGTCTGAGGTCGGGCTACACCTTC. Amino acid sequence: CASSLRSGYTF. The rearrangement joins TRBV28 to TRBJ1-2; D not certain. This CDR3 is built from 11 residues. The V gene lost 5 bases and the J gene lost 8 bases, with 9 bases spanning the gap. Per the germline V gene, CDR1 is MDHEN and CDR2 is SYDVKM.

Regarding this clone: This same CDR3 is encoded by further DNA sequences in the sample. This chain connects TRBV19 to TRBJ1-1; D is undetermined. This CDR3 has 12 residues. From germline, CDR1 is LNHDA and CDR2 SQIVND (reference sequence). The V gene lost 4 bases and the J gene lost 1 base, with 4 bases spanning the gap. The CDR3 protein is CASSTGNTEAFF. DNA of the CDR3: TGTGCCAGTAGTACGGGGAACACTGAAGCTTTCTTT.

This clone was counted a single time. This chain connects TRBV4-1 to TRBJ1-4; tentatively, D is TRBD1 (6 bases). CDR1 is MGHRA, CDR2 YSYEKL, per germline. The CDR3 is made up of 14 amino acids. V lost 4 bases to trimming and J lost 5 bases, with 11 bases between them. The CDR3 is CASSPTGLNEKLFF. The CDR3 nucleotides are TGCGCCAGCAGCCCGACAGGCTTGAATGAAAAACTGTTTTTT.